Below, 9 T cell receptor beta chains from the same sample are listed, as sequenced in a study of metastatic and nonmetastatic thyroid tumors. TCRdb re-processed the PCR reads through MiXCR. Here the sample spans 45,000 to 50,000 clones, roughly a fifth being singletons. Each patient went into thyroid surgery without having received any treatment. The sequencing sample was made of blood. The source of these receptors is a male donor with papillary thyroid cancer or a benign thyroid nodule (not recorded which). Some clones in this sample may be carry-over from other donors' samples.

In its sample, this clone was seen many times. V and J are TRBV3-1 and TRBJ2-4; unclear D gene. Looked up from germline, CDR1 is LGHDT and CDR2 is YNNKEL (reference sequence). V lost 1 base to trimming and J lost 0 bases, with 10 bases between them. CDR3 length: 16 amino acids. CDR3 DNA sequence: TGTGCCAGCAGCCAAGGAGGTAGCCCAGCCAAAAACATTCAGTACTTC. It codes for CASSQGGSPAKNIQYF. The full variable domain, in which reference TRBV3-1 and TRBJ2-4 provide the parts outside the CDR3, is DTAVSQTPKYLVTQMGNDKSIKCEQNLGHDTMYWYKQDSKKFLKIMFSYNNKELIINETVPNRFSPKSPDKAHLNLHINSLELGDSAVYFCASSQGGSPAKNIQYFGAGTRLSVL.

V is TRBV13 and J is TRBJ1-6; D not resolved. The CDR3 spans 15 residues. Between the trimmed V and J ends, which lost 2 bases and 8 bases, there was a span of 13 bases. CDR1 is PRHDT and CDR2 is FYEKMQ in the germline V gene (reference sequence). CDR3 sequence (DNA): TGTGCCAGCAGCTTACGGGAGGACCCACATTCACCCCTCCACTTT. Translating gives CASSLREDPHSPLHF.

This clone was detected a few times. The chain recombines TRBV6-1 with TRBJ1-5; 8 positions match TRBD1. This CDR3 comprises 15 residues. Germline assignment: CDR1 MNHNS and CDR2 SASEGT. Trimming took 6 bases from V and 2 from J; bases not matched to a gene: 6. CDR3 sequence reads: CASRHRGFGNQPQHF. The CDR3, as DNA: TGTGCCAGCAGGCACAGGGGGTTTGGCAATCAGCCCCAGCATTTT.

In its sample, this clone was seen many times. The V gene is TRBV2, the J gene TRBJ2-7, with a tentative D call TRBD1 (5 bases). Looked up from germline, CDR1 is SNHLY and CDR2 is FYNNEI. Trimming shortened V by 7 bases and J by 2 bases, and 12 bases separated the two germline ends. The CDR3 loop spans 13 amino acids. The CDR3 nucleotides are TGTGCCAGCATTCCTATACAGGCCTACGAGCAGTACTTC. The encoded protein is CASIPIQAYEQYF.

In this sample, this clone turned up many times. The gene calls are TRBV27 and TRBJ2-1, with 8 nucleotides matching TRBD2. The CDR3 length is 16 residues. After removal of 6 bases from V and 0 bases from J, the junction contained 7 bases not matched to a gene. In germline, CDR1 is MNHEY, CDR2 SMNVEV (reference sequence). This CDR3 is CASREVAGYSYNEQFF. CDR3 in DNA: TGTGCCAGCAGAGAAGTAGCGGGGTACTCCTACAATGAGCAGTTCTTC.

This clone has at least ten counts. The chain carries TRBV28 and TRBJ1-5; no firm D call. The CDR3 spans 14 residues. The germline gives CDR1 MDHEN, CDR2 SYDVKM. Between the trimmed V and J ends, which lost 8 bases and 12 bases, there was a span of 23 bases. The DNA for the CDR3 is TGTGCCAGCTGTGCAACCCGGTATCAGTCAAACCAGCATTTT. Amino acids: CASCATRYQSNQHF.

The V gene is TRBV20-1, the J gene TRBJ2-7, with 9 bases identical to TRBD2. This CDR3 is 15 amino acids long. CDR1 and CDR2 from the germline V gene are DFQATT and SNEGSKA (reference sequence). Unmatched junction bases numbered 6, after V lost 0 bases and J lost 3 bases. The CDR3 region is CSARDLTSGVYEQYF. The CDR3 region has the DNA TGCAGTGCTAGAGATTTGACTAGCGGTGTCTACGAGCAGTACTTC.

This clone was seen ten or more times. The chain links TRBV30 to TRBJ2-1; D not certain. This CDR3 has 14 amino acids. Germline values: CDR1 GTSNPN, CDR2 SVGIG (reference sequence). Trimming removed 0 bases at V and 10 bases at J, with 16 bases between. The CDR3 region is CAWSVSPGLSEQFF. CDR3 nucleotides: TGTGCCTGGAGTGTCTCCCCGGGCTTATCGGAGCAGTTCTTC.

This clone was recorded many times. The chain combines TRBV4-1 with TRBJ2-2, with 8 bases fitting TRBD1. CDR3 size: 15 residues. Germline assignment: CDR1 MGHRA and CDR2 YSYEKL. Trimming cost V 5 bases and J 4 bases; bases outside gene matches: 6. CDR3 in amino acids: CASSVRTGFTGELFF. CDR3 DNA: TGCGCCAGCAGCGTACGGACAGGGTTCACCGGGGAGCTGTTTTTT.